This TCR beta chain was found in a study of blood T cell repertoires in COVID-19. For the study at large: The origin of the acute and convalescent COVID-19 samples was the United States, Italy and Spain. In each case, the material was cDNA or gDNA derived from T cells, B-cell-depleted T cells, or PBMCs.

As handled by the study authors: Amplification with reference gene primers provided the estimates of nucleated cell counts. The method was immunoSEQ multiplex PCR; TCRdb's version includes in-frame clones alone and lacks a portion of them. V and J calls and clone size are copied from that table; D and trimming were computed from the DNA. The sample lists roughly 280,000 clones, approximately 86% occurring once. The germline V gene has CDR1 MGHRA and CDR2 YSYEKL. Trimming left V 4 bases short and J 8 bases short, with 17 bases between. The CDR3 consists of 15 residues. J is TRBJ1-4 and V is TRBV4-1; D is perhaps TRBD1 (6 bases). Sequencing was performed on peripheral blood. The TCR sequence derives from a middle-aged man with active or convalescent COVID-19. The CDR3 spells CASSRVTGPGEKLFF. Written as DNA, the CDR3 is TGCGCCAGCAGCCGGGTGACAGGACCTGGCGAAAAACTGTTTTTT.